The 22 T cell receptor beta chains in this list originate from one sample, sequenced in a study of T cells in women clearing cervical HPV infection. Sequencing used immunoSEQ multiplex PCR; TCRdb keeps in-frame clones, though not all of them. The listing contains about 46,000 clones. Material: blood buffy coat. The receptors stem from a woman aged 18 to 75 with a cervical HPV16 infection that either progressed to CIN3+ or cleared (not recorded which).

As to this clone: The CDR3 end lies 3 residues beyond the end of the read and is filled in from the germline J gene. This chain uses TRBV4-1 with TRBJ2-5; D unclear. In germline, CDR1 is MGHRA, CDR2 YSYEKL. This CDR3 comprises 13 residues. The ends were cut back, 2 bases at V and 5 bases at J, with 9 bases in the middle. The CDR3 sequence is CASSQWIGETQYF. The part of the CDR3 DNA that was read is TGCGCCAGCAGCCAATGGATCGGGGAGACC.

A remark on this clone: Read coverage stops 3 residues before the CDR3 terminus; the germline J gene supplies the remainder. The chain joins TRBV11-2 to TRBJ2-7; perhaps TRBD1 as D (5 bases). Between the trimmed V and J ends, which lost 1 base and 4 bases, there was a span of 8 bases. Germline V CDR1 and CDR2: SGHAT, FQNNGV. The CDR3 spans 13 residues. CDR3 sequence: CASSLVGDYEQYF. The DNA read from the CDR3 is TGTGCCAGCAGCTTAGTAGGGGATTACGAG.

Notes on this clone: Read sequence stops 3 residues before the CDR3 end, and the germline J gene provides the missing end. The chain joins TRBV2 to TRBJ1-6; 9 nucleotides match TRBD1. The germline V gene encodes CDR1 SNHLY and CDR2 FYNNEI. Unmatched junction bases numbered 11, after V lost 4 bases and J lost 10 bases. This CDR3 spans 16 amino acids. The CDR3 is CASSGGGTGPSSPLHF. CDR3 DNA, as far as it was read: TGTGCCAGCAGTGGGGGTGGGACAGGGCCCTCGTCACCC.

With respect to this clone: The sequenced fragment ends 3 residues before the CDR3 boundary, so the rest is inferred from the germline J gene. This chain uses TRBV25-1 with TRBJ2-7; D not certain. The germline V and J ends were trimmed by 1 base and 1 base, with 11 bases remaining between them. CDR3 length: 15 amino acids. Germline CDR1 reads MGHDK; CDR2 reads SYGVNS. The CDR3 spells CASSESTVRSYEQYF. The sequenced CDR3 bases are TGTGCCAGCAGTGAATCGACTGTTAGATCCTACGAG.

CDR3 region: CASRVGFLGEQYF. The sequenced CDR3 bases are TGTGCCAGTAGGGTCGGGTTTCTGGGCGAG. This chain uses TRBV19 with TRBJ2-7; D call uncertain. Sequencing ends 3 residues short of the CDR3 end; the germline J gene provides the rest. V lost 6 bases and J 6 bases, leaving 15 bases between the germline ends. Germline CDR1 LNHDA, CDR2 SQIVND (reference sequence). This CDR3 is 13 amino acids long.

As to this clone: The read stops 3 residues short of the end of the CDR3; the missing end is completed from the germline J gene. The gene calls are TRBV6-2 or TRBV6-3 and TRBJ2-7, with D possibly matching TRBD2 (5 bases). Trimming left V 6 bases short and J 1 base short, with 16 bases between. The germline CDR1 and CDR2 sequences are MNHEY and SVGEGT. The CDR3 is made up of 15 amino acids. Partial CDR3 DNA: TGTGCCAGCAGCACTAGAAAGGGCGTATCCTACGAG. Translated, it gives CASSTRKGVSYE. The complete CDR3 protein is CASSTRKGVSYEQYF.

Worth noting for this clone: Read sequence stops 3 residues before the CDR3 end, and the germline J gene provides the missing end. The chain links TRBV20-1 to TRBJ2-3; D might be TRBD1 (6 bases). CDR3 length equals 12 residues. CDR1 is DFQATT and CDR2 is SNEGSKA in the germline V gene (reference sequence). The CDR3 is CSAGGRGETQYF. CDR3 bases read: TGCAGTGCAGGGGGTCGGGGAGAGACG.

To note about this clone: The CDR3 is cut off 3 residues early in the read; its end comes from the germline J gene. The rearrangement uses TRBV6-1 and TRBJ1-3; D is perhaps TRBD1 (5 bases). The CDR3 covers 16 residues. The germline V gene has CDR1 MNHNS and CDR2 SASEGT. V lost 2 bases, J lost 3 bases, and 14 bases lay in between. The part of the CDR3 DNA that was read is TGTGCCAGCAGTGAAATTGGAGGGGTTGGTGGAAACACC. It codes for CASSEIGGVGGNT. From start to end, the CDR3 is CASSEIGGVGGNTIYF.

Comment on this clone: The CDR3 end falls 3 residues outside the read, so it is completed with the germline J gene. The chain joins TRBV2 to TRBJ1-5, with unresolved D. Germline CDR1 and CDR2: SNHLY and FYNNEI. This CDR3 is built from 13 residues. V lost 8 bases and J 4 bases, leaving 12 bases between the germline ends. The CDR3 here is CASLVGLNQPQHF. The sequenced CDR3 bases are TGTGCCAGCTTGGTAGGGTTAAATCAGCCC.

For this clone: Read coverage stops 3 residues before the CDR3 terminus; the germline J gene supplies the remainder. The chain recombines TRBV7-2 with TRBJ1-5, with D possibly being TRBD1 (6 bases). With 4 bases removed from V and 6 bases from J, the gap between germline ends came to 16 bases. Germline lookup yields CDR1 SGHTA and CDR2 FQGNSA. The CDR3 has 15 amino acids. CDR3 protein: CASSWGGGAGQPQHF. The DNA read from the CDR3 is TGTGCCAGCAGCTGGGGCGGGGGCGCGGGTCAGCCC.

In the case of this clone: The DNA ends 3 residues before the CDR3 does, and the rest of the CDR3 is filled in from the germline J gene. The chain recombines TRBV19 with TRBJ2-7; D perhaps matches TRBD1 (6 bases). From germline, CDR1 is LNHDA and CDR2 SQIVND (reference sequence). V was cut by 8 bases and J by 2 bases, with 16 bases left in between. This CDR3 is 14 amino acids long. The CDR3 bases that were read are TGTGCCAGTGGACGTCCCGGGACAACCTACGAG. Encoded protein: CASGRPGTTYE. The complete CDR3 sequence is CASGRPGTTYEQYF.

Of note for this clone: The CDR3 goes on 3 residues after the read ends, and that part is filled in from the germline J gene. The gene calls are TRBV5-1 and TRBJ2-3; a weak D match, TRBD1 (6 bases). Germline-derived CDR1 and CDR2 are SGHRS and YFSETQ. The ends were cut back, 2 bases at V and 2 bases at J, with 9 bases in the middle. The CDR3 is 14 amino acids. This chain's CDR3 is CASSLGQLTDTQYF. CDR3 DNA (partial): TGCGCCAGCAGCTTAGGACAGCTCACAGATACG.

In the case of this clone: The read stops 3 residues short of the end of the CDR3; the missing end is completed from the germline J gene. The chain has TRBV20-1 and TRBJ2-5, with 7 bases lining up with TRBD1. The CDR3 contains 14 residues. J gave up 2 bases and V 5 bases, and 8 bases lay outside the gene matches. The germline V gene encodes CDR1 DFQATT and CDR2 SNEGSKA (reference sequence). The CDR3 bases that were read are TGCAGTGCTCCCCCGGGACAGCAACAAGAGACC. Translating it yields CSAPPGQQQET. The CDR3 as a whole reads CSAPPGQQQETQYF.

This CDR3 reads CASSLTWTSVAGELFF. CDR3 bases read: TGTGCCAGCAGCTTAACATGGACTAGCGTTGCCGGGGAG. This chain connects TRBV7-3 to TRBJ2-2, with 9 bases lining up with TRBD2. Sequencing ends 3 residues short of the CDR3 end; the germline J gene provides the rest. CDR1 and CDR2 (germline): SGHTA, FQGTGA. Trimming removed 0 bases from V and 6 bases from J; junction bases left unmatched: 5. The CDR3 is made up of 16 amino acids.

CDR3 amino acids: CSVGQTSGSYNEQFF. The part of the CDR3 DNA that was read is TGCAGCGTTGGGCAGACTAGCGGGAGCTACAATGAG. This sequence joins TRBV29-1 and TRBJ2-1, with 12 bases fitting TRBD2. The DNA ends 3 residues before the CDR3 does, and the rest of the CDR3 is filled in from the germline J gene. The CDR3 runs 15 residues. CDR1 and CDR2 (germline): SQVTM, ANQGSEA. Germline trimming cut 4 bases from V and 3 bases from J; bases unmatched to any gene: 4.

To note about this clone: The read halts 3 residues ahead of the CDR3 end, with the missing end drawn from the germline J gene. V and J are TRBV7-3 and TRBJ2-1; 9 nucleotides agree with TRBD2. V gave up 1 base and J gave up 2 bases; unmatched junction bases: 6. Germline V gene data show CDR1 as SGHTA and CDR2 as FQGTGA. The length of the CDR3 is 17 residues. CDR3 DNA (partial): TGTGCCAGCAGCTTAAATCCTAGCGGGGTAGCCTACAATGAG. It specifies CASSLNPSGVAYNE. The whole CDR3 reads CASSLNPSGVAYNEQFF.

CDR3 bases read: TGTGCCAGTAGTACCAGGGGTACCGATCAGCCC. Translated: CASSTRGTDQP. The full CDR3 reads CASSTRGTDQPQHF. J is TRBJ1-5 and V is TRBV10-3; D is possibly TRBD1 (6 bases). The CDR3 extends 3 residues past the end of the read, so its final part is completed from the germline J gene. V gave up 10 bases and J gave up 5 bases, with 18 bases separating them. The CDR3 contains 14 residues. Germline-derived CDR1 and CDR2 are ENHRY and SYGVKD.

A word on this clone: The CDR3 is cut off 3 residues early in the read; its end comes from the germline J gene. V gene TRBV30 combines with J gene TRBJ2-5; 7 bases match TRBD2. V lost 1 base to trimming and J lost 1 base; unmatched junction nucleotides: 9. The CDR3 spans 16 residues. Germline assignment: CDR1 GTSNPN and CDR2 SVGIG (reference sequence). The CDR3 DNA, read in part, is TGTGCCTGGAGTGACCACGCCCTAGCGGCCCAAGAGACC. Residues: CAWSDHALAAQET. The whole CDR3 sequence reads CAWSDHALAAQETQYF.

The sequenced part of the CDR3 DNA is TGTGCCAGCAGTTTAGGGGCTAGCGGGGGAAGCTACGAG. This translates into CASSLGASGGSYE. The full CDR3 is CASSLGASGGSYEQYF. The chain carries TRBV28 and TRBJ2-7, with 10 bases identical to TRBD2. Coverage ceases 3 residues before the CDR3 finishes, and the germline J gene fills in the end. CDR1 and CDR2 from the germline V gene are MDHEN and SYDVKM. The J segment lost 3 bases and the V segment lost 2 bases, leaving 7 bases of the junction unmatched. The CDR3 is 16 amino acids.

Concerning this clone: The read falls 3 residues short of the CDR3 end, and the missing part is taken from the germline J gene. The chain uses TRBV19 and TRBJ2-2, with 7 nucleotides matching TRBD1. The CDR3 is 13 residues long. Germline assignment: CDR1 LNHDA and CDR2 SQIVND (reference sequence). The covered CDR3 bases are TGTGCCACAAGACAGGGCACTAATGAAAAG. Translated, it gives CATRQGTNEK. The whole CDR3 region reads CATRQGTNEKLFF.

Concerning this clone itself: Read sequence stops 3 residues before the CDR3 end, and the germline J gene provides the missing end. The genes are TRBV5-6 and TRBJ1-1; D possibly corresponds to TRBD1 (5 bases). In germline, CDR1 is SGHDT, CDR2 YYEEEE. This CDR3 spans 14 amino acids. Trimming took off 0 bases at V and 7 bases at J, with 13 bases between the two ends. CDR3: CASSLGGGMFEAFF. CDR3 DNA (partial): TGTGCCAGCAGCTTGGGTGGGGGGATGTTTGAA.

Concerning this clone: Read sequence stops 3 residues before the CDR3 end, and the germline J gene provides the missing end. The genes are TRBV7-8 and TRBJ2-3; TRBD2 agrees at 7 bases. CDR1 is SGHVS and CDR2 is FQNEAQ in the germline V gene. Trimming removed 5 bases from V and 2 bases from J; junction bases left unmatched: 7. There are 15 residues in the CDR3. The CDR3 bases that were read are TGTGCCAGCAGCCCTACCGGGGGGTACACAGATACG. Amino acid sequence: CASSPTGGYTDT. The CDR3 as a whole reads CASSPTGGYTDTQYF.